The 21 T cell receptor beta chains presented below share a single source sample, sequenced in a study of identifying expanded T cells in peripheral blood. Sequenced by immunoSEQ multiplex PCR; TCRdb stores in-frame clones only, minus some. The sample carries under 110,000 clones, roughly 87% recorded once. The specimen sequenced was blood. Receptors originate from a person between 18 and 75 years old in good health.

As DNA, the CDR3 is TGTGCCAGCAGCTTGGTACAGGACAGCACAGATACGCAGTATTTT. Amino acid sequence: CASSLVQDSTDTQYF. The rearrangement links TRBV5-6 to TRBJ2-3; D possibly corresponds to TRBD1 (5 bases). The CDR3 spans 15 residues. Germline V CDR1 and CDR2: SGHDT, YYEEEE. Trimming took 0 bases from V and 0 from J, leaving 8 bases between them. Full variable domain (outside the CDR3, taken from reference TRBV5-6 and TRBJ2-3): DAGVTQSPTHLIKTRGQQVTLRCSPKSGHDTVSWYQQALGQGPQFIFQYYEEEERQRGNFPDRFSGHQFPNYSSELNVNALLLGDSALYLCASSLVQDSTDTQYFGPGTRLTVL.

This chain joins TRBV4-2 and TRBJ2-7; 8 bases are shared with TRBD1. The CDR3 covers 13 residues. J was trimmed by 7 bases and V by 4 bases; bases with no gene match: 6. Germline V gene lookup returns CDR1 LGHNA and CDR2 YNFKEQ. CDR3 sequence (DNA): TGTGCCAGCAGCCCGGACAGGGTCCGGGAGCAGTACTTC. It translates to CASSPDRVREQYF.

The chain employs TRBV7-9 and TRBJ1-1; a weak D match, TRBD1 (6 bases). This CDR3 region has 14 residues. V lost 1 base, J lost 1 base, and 7 bases lay in between. Germline V gene lookup returns CDR1 SEHNR and CDR2 FQNEAQ (reference sequence). The CDR3: CASSLVGQNTEAFF. The CDR3 nucleotides read TGTGCCAGCAGCTTAGTGGGACAGAACACTGAAGCTTTCTTT.

V is TRBV5-1 and J is TRBJ2-2, with 8 bases fitting TRBD2. V was clipped by 4 bases and J by 1 base; unmatched bases: 6. Germline assignment: CDR1 SGHRS and CDR2 YFSETQ. This CDR3 comprises 16 residues. CDR3 in amino acids: CASSEAGTRNTGELFF. The CDR3 DNA sequence: TGCGCCAGCAGCGAGGCCGGGACTAGGAACACCGGGGAGCTGTTTTTT.

The chain couples TRBV6-5 to TRBJ2-7; D is unclear. This CDR3 has 13 amino acids. CDR1 is MNHEY, CDR2 SVGAGI, per germline. Trimming cost V 2 bases and J 3 bases, with 8 bases left between them. The CDR3 DNA is TGTGCCAGCAGTTACCGACAAAGCTACGAGCAGTACTTC. This codes for CASSYRQSYEQYF.

The V call is TRBV11-3, the J call TRBJ1-2; D is ambiguous. The CDR3 is 15 residues long. The V gene's germline CDR1 is SGHNT and CDR2 YENEEA. V was shortened by 1 base and J by 3 bases, with 12 bases between the two germline ends. The CDR3 nucleotides are TGTGCCAGCAGCTTAGTCGTGGAGCTCGACTATGGCTACACCTTC. Amino acids: CASSLVVELDYGYTF.

This clone has more than one count but fewer than ten. The chain combines TRBV19 with TRBJ1-3, with 7 bases fitting TRBD1. With V trimmed by 4 bases and J by 3 bases, 6 bases remained unmatched. The CDR3 runs to 15 residues. Looked up from germline, CDR1 is LNHDA and CDR2 is SQIVND (reference sequence). The CDR3 region has the DNA TGTGCCAGTAGTACCACACAGGGGCTTGGAAACACCATATATTTT. Translating gives CASSTTQGLGNTIYF.

This chain links TRBV5-4 with TRBJ1-1; D call uncertain. Germline V gene lookup returns CDR1 SGHNT and CDR2 YYREEE (reference sequence). The V and J ends lost 8 bases and 6 bases respectively, with 17 bases between them. The CDR3 is made up of 13 amino acids. The chain's CDR3 is CASKKSPVAEAFF. The CDR3 region has the DNA TGTGCCAGTAAAAAATCCCCAGTCGCTGAAGCTTTCTTT.

V usage is TRBV28 and J usage is TRBJ2-3; 14 nucleotides agree with TRBD2. Germline values: CDR1 MDHEN, CDR2 SYDVKM. This CDR3 is 16 amino acids long. The junction had 5 bases not matched to a gene; V was cut back by 7 bases and J by 2 bases. CDR3 loop: CASTVGLAGDTDTQYF. The DNA for the CDR3 is TGTGCCAGCACCGTGGGACTAGCGGGGGACACAGATACGCAGTATTTT.

This sequence joins TRBV2 and TRBJ2-5; D is unresolved. Germline V CDR1 and CDR2: SNHLY, FYNNEI. V was pared by 6 bases and J by 8 bases, with 10 bases between. This CDR3 has 11 residues. CDR3 nucleotide sequence: TGTGCCAGCAGGGGCATGGCTACCCAGTACTTC. This translates into CASRGMATQYF.

This clone has more than one count but fewer than ten. V usage is TRBV27 and J usage is TRBJ2-1; TRBD2 might be the D (5 bases). Germline CDR1 MNHEY, CDR2 SMNVEV (reference sequence). The ends were cut back, 5 bases at V and 5 bases at J, with 13 bases in the middle. CDR3 length: 14 residues. This chain's CDR3 is CASSPPGNHNEQFF. In nucleotides, the CDR3 is TGTGCCAGCAGTCCCCCCGGGAACCACAATGAGCAGTTCTTC.

This chain links TRBV27 with TRBJ1-2; D is uncertain. V shed 6 bases and J shed 6 bases, with 11 bases lying between them. Per the germline V gene, CDR1 is MNHEY and CDR2 is SMNVEV (reference sequence). This CDR3 region has 12 residues. CDR3 nucleotides: TGTGCCAGCAGATCGAGCCACGATGGCTACACCTTC. Its translation is CASRSSHDGYTF.

The chain has TRBV18 and TRBJ2-7; no clear D gene. The CDR3 loop spans 13 amino acids. Per the germline V gene, CDR1 is KGHSH and CDR2 is LQKENI. The V gene lost 3 bases and the J gene lost 1 base, with 7 bases spanning the gap. The DNA for the CDR3 is TGTGCCAGCTCACCCGCCGGATCCTACGAGCAGTACTTC. Translation: CASSPAGSYEQYF.

The chain combines TRBV19 with TRBJ1-2; no clear D. CDR1 and CDR2 from the germline V gene are LNHDA and SQIVND (reference sequence). The CDR3 runs to 15 residues. V was pared by 2 bases and J by 6 bases, with 16 bases between. The CDR3 DNA reads as TGTGCCAGTAGTATAAAGGACGGACGTTTGAATGGCTACACCTTC. Translation gives CASSIKDGRLNGYTF. Based on the CDR3 plus reference TRBV19 and TRBJ1-2, the full variable domain is DGGITQSPKYLFRKEGQNVTLSCEQNLNHDAMYWYRQDPGQGLRLIYYSQIVNDFQKGDIAEGYSVSREKKESFPLTVTSAQKNPTAFYLCASSIKDGRLNGYTFGSGTRLTVV.

V usage is TRBV4-1 and J usage is TRBJ1-6; D might be TRBD1 (5 bases). The germline V gene has CDR1 MGHRA and CDR2 YSYEKL. Trimming pared 3 bases from V and 6 bases from J, leaving 21 bases between. The CDR3 is 18 amino acids. In DNA, the CDR3 is TGCGCCAGCAGCCATCCCCGCCGGGGCCCTTCGGCTAATTCACCCCTCCACTTT. Protein: CASSHPRRGPSANSPLHF.

J is TRBJ2-7 and V is TRBV11-2; no clear D. Trimming took 5 bases from V and 4 from J, leaving 6 bases between them. CDR3 size: 11 residues. Germline assignment: CDR1 SGHAT and CDR2 FQNNGV. CDR3 loop: CASSQIYEQYF. CDR3 bases: TGTGCCAGCAGCCAGATATACGAGCAGTACTTC.

The chain couples TRBV10-3 to TRBJ1-1; D may be TRBD1 (6 bases). The germline V gene has CDR1 ENHRY and CDR2 SYGVKD. This CDR3 has 16 residues. The V gene lost 6 bases and the J gene lost 11 bases, with 28 bases spanning the gap. The CDR3 region is CAISISPGQTTSGAFF. CDR3 sequence (DNA): TGTGCCATCAGCATATCACCCGGACAGACGACTTCAGGGGCTTTCTTT.

The V gene is TRBV5-4, the J gene TRBJ1-1; D gene ambiguous. Germline lookup yields CDR1 SGHNT and CDR2 YYREEE (reference sequence). V shed 4 bases and J shed 2 bases, with 15 bases lying between them. This CDR3 comprises 15 residues. In nucleotides, the CDR3 is TGTGCCAGCAGCATGCGACTGTCTCAAAACACTGAAGCTTTCTTT. It yields the protein CASSMRLSQNTEAFF.

The chain couples TRBV5-1 to TRBJ1-4; D might be TRBD1 (6 bases). CDR3 size: 14 residues. Looked up from germline, CDR1 is SGHRS and CDR2 is YFSETQ. V lost 7 bases and J 8 bases, leaving 18 bases between the germline ends. The CDR3 bases are TGCGCCAGCGGACTACAGGGACTGGGCGAAAAACTGTTTTTT. Residues: CASGLQGLGEKLFF.

The chain links TRBV5-6 to TRBJ1-1; D ambiguous. This CDR3 contains 13 residues. The germline V gene has CDR1 SGHDT and CDR2 YYEEEE. V gave up 4 bases and J gave up 1 base, with 8 bases separating them. CDR3 sequence reads: CASSQGPNTEAFF. CDR3 nucleotides: TGTGCCAGCAGCCAAGGGCCGAACACTGAAGCTTTCTTT.

The chain recombines TRBV7-8 with TRBJ2-3; tentative D call: TRBD1 (5 bases). Trimming stripped 7 bases from V and 6 bases from J, with 17 bases between. CDR1 is SGHVS, CDR2 FQNEAQ, per germline. CDR3 length: 14 amino acids. The CDR3 loop reads CASTQGQDTDTQYF. CDR3 nucleotide sequence: TGTGCCAGCACCCAGGGTCAGGACACGGATACGCAGTATTTT.